These 26 T cell receptor beta chains came from one sample sequenced in a study of cytomegalovirus exposure and HLA in healthy donors. PCR employed 60 Vbeta and 13 Jbeta primers. Method: immunoSEQ multiplex PCR; TCRdb's copy keeps in-frame clones and lacks some. The table lists about 120,000 clones, approximately 80% of them singletons. The sample comprised PBMCs. These receptors all stem from a man in his forties in good health and CMV-seropositive.

The chain employs TRBV5-1 and TRBJ1-4; a possible D gene is TRBD1 (6 bases). The CDR3 runs to 16 residues. CDR1 SGHRS and CDR2 YFSETQ come from the germline V gene. Trimming left V 7 bases short and J 4 bases short, with 20 bases between. This CDR3 reads CASGAGALRGNEKLFF. The CDR3 coding sequence is TGCGCCAGCGGGGCAGGGGCCTTAAGGGGTAATGAAAAACTGTTTTTT.

This clone has just a few counts. This sequence joins TRBV11-3 and TRBJ2-1; maybe TRBD2 (6 bases). Per the germline V gene, CDR1 is SGHNT and CDR2 is YENEEA. V was cut by 2 bases and J by 8 bases, with 31 bases left in between. There are 20 residues in the CDR3. The CDR3 loop is CASSLSSSSLRDLSVHEQFF. The DNA of the CDR3 is TGTGCCAGCAGCTTATCGTCCAGTTCACTGCGGGACCTTTCGGTACATGAGCAGTTCTTC.

The chain recombines TRBV4-1 with TRBJ1-5; unclear D gene. CDR3 size: 15 residues. Germline CDR1 and CDR2: MGHRA and YSYEKL. The V end lost 4 bases, the J end lost 5 bases, and 15 bases lay between the germline ends. The DNA for the CDR3 is TGCGCCAGCAGCCTAGAAAGCGGAGGGTATCAGCCCCAGCATTTT. The encoded protein is CASSLESGGYQPQHF.

V usage is TRBV10-1 and J usage is TRBJ1-2; no clear D gene. Trimming took off 2 bases at V and 5 bases at J, with 6 bases between the two ends. The CDR3 contains 12 residues. CDR1 and CDR2 (germline): WNHNN, SYGVQD (reference sequence). DNA for the CDR3: TGCGCCAGCAGTGAGACGGGGTATGGCTACACCTTC. Encoded protein: CASSETGYGYTF.

The CDR3 protein is CASSLEPTGSSYEQYF. DNA of the CDR3: TGCGCCAGCAGCTTGGAACCGACAGGGAGCTCCTACGAGCAGTACTTC. V gene TRBV5-1 combines with J gene TRBJ2-7, with 7 bases fitting TRBD1. Germline V lookup: CDR1 SGHRS, CDR2 YFSETQ. The junction had 6 bases not matched to a gene; V was cut back by 0 bases and J by 0 bases. This CDR3 has 16 amino acids.

This sequence joins TRBV7-9 and TRBJ1-1, with 8 bases lining up with TRBD1. Losses at the gene ends were 5 bases for V and 3 bases for J; bases not matched to a gene: 5. Germline V CDR1 and CDR2: SEHNR, FQNEAQ (reference sequence). The CDR3 contains 14 residues. This chain's CDR3 is CASSPDRAHTEAFF. DNA of the CDR3: TGTGCCAGCAGCCCGGACAGGGCTCACACTGAAGCTTTCTTT.

The rearrangement uses TRBV11-3 and TRBJ2-3; a possible D gene is TRBD1 (6 bases). Germline assignment: CDR1 SGHNT and CDR2 YENEEA. V shed 5 bases and J shed 4 bases, with 13 bases lying between them. The CDR3 spans 14 residues. This CDR3 is CASSPAQGSDTQYF. CDR3 DNA: TGTGCCAGCAGCCCAGCACAGGGATCAGATACGCAGTATTTT.

The chain joins TRBV7-2 to TRBJ2-6; no definite D call. The ends were cut back, 4 bases at V and 0 bases at J, with 7 bases in the middle. CDR1 and CDR2 from the germline V gene are SGHTA and FQGNSA. CDR3 length: 15 amino acids. The CDR3 is CASSSWSSGANVLTF. As DNA, the CDR3 is TGTGCCAGCAGCTCGTGGAGCTCTGGGGCCAACGTCCTGACTTTC.

Remarks on this clone: One end of the junction varies from germline; a read error may be responsible. The chain links TRBV7-9 to TRBJ2-7, with a possible D match to TRBD1 (5 bases). Germline CDR1 reads SEHNR; CDR2 reads FQNEAQ (reference sequence). The CDR3 consists of 14 residues. CDR3 residues: CSSSLELAGSEQYF. The CDR3 DNA follows: TGTTCCAGCAGCTTAGAATTGGCAGGGTCTGAGCAGTACTTC.

The chain couples TRBV29-1 to TRBJ2-3, with 8 bases fitting TRBD2. Looked up from germline, CDR1 is SQVTM and CDR2 is ANQGSEA. Trimming cost V 3 bases and J 4 bases; bases outside gene matches: 9. The CDR3 consists of 15 residues. CDR3 in DNA: TGCAGCGTTGACTCGGGCGGGGGGACCGCAGATACGCAGTATTTT. It yields the protein CSVDSGGGTADTQYF.

This sequence joins TRBV15 and TRBJ1-1; TRBD1 matches at 7 bases. Trimming removed 2 bases from V and 4 bases from J; junction bases left unmatched: 4. Germline V gene sequence: CDR1 LNHNV, CDR2 YYDKDF (reference sequence). There are 14 residues in the CDR3. CDR3 sequence (DNA): TGTGCCACCAGCAGAACAGGGGAAGGCACTGAAGCTTTCTTT. As protein: CATSRTGEGTEAFF.

In regard to this clone: The sample contains more than one DNA sequence encoding this CDR3. The chain links TRBV27 to TRBJ1-6, with TRBD1 matching 9 bases. Germline loops: CDR1 MNHEY, CDR2 SMNVEV (reference sequence). This CDR3 contains 16 residues. Trimming cost V 6 bases and J 13 bases; bases outside gene matches: 16. Here the CDR3 DNA reads TGTGCCAGCAGCTTAGAAGGGTCCGGGACAGGGCGGCCCCTCCACTTT. It encodes CASSLEGSGTGRPLHF.

This chain uses TRBV7-9 with TRBJ1-2; D is possibly TRBD1 (5 bases). Germline V lookup: CDR1 SEHNR, CDR2 FQNEAQ (reference sequence). Trimming removed 1 base from V and 0 bases from J, with 6 bases in between. This CDR3 is 14 amino acids long. DNA of the CDR3: TGTGCCAGCAGCTTAGTACAGGCTAACTATGGCTACACCTTC. It specifies CASSLVQANYGYTF.

The genes are TRBV5-5 and TRBJ2-5, with 8 bases aligning to TRBD2. This CDR3 region has 14 residues. V lost 4 bases, J lost 4 bases, and 6 bases stayed unmatched. Germline loops: CDR1 SGHKS, CDR2 YYEKEE (reference sequence). CDR3 sequence: CASSPRGGGETQYF. The CDR3 bases are TGTGCCAGCAGCCCACGGGGGGGCGGAGAGACCCAGTACTTC. Supplemented by reference TRBV5-5 and TRBJ2-5, the full variable domain reads DAGVTQSPTHLIKTRGQQVTLRCSPISGHKSVSWYQQVLGQGPQFIFQYYEKEERGRGNFPDRFSARQFPNYSSELNVNALLLGDSALYLCASSPRGGGETQYFGPGTRLLVL.

This clone was observed a single time. V usage is TRBV4-1 and J usage is TRBJ2-5; 7 bases match TRBD1. The tail of the sequence fits TRBJ2-7 better, so the J call may be wrong. CDR3 length equals 15 residues. Looked up from germline, CDR1 is MGHRA and CDR2 is YSYEKL. CDR3 coding DNA: TGCGCCAGCAGCCCCCGGGACAGCAGCTCCTACGAGCAGTACTTC. This translates into CASSPRDSSSYEQYF.

This chain uses TRBV7-3 with TRBJ1-4, with TRBD1 matching 9 bases. The germline gives CDR1 SGHTA, CDR2 FQGTGA. V shed 5 bases, J shed 8 bases, and the junction held 3 bases outside the gene matches. CDR3 length: 13 residues. The CDR3 DNA reads TGTGCCAGCAGCGCAGGGACAGGGGAAAAACTGTTTTTT. Residues: CASSAGTGEKLFF.

The chain couples TRBV6-5 to TRBJ2-5; TRBD2 agrees at 9 bases. This CDR3 region has 15 residues. Germline CDR1 reads MNHEY; CDR2 reads SVGAGI. The junction had 10 bases not matched to a gene; V was cut back by 6 bases and J by 5 bases. CDR3 sequence reads: CASSDGTSLTETQYF. CDR3 bases: TGTGCCAGCAGCGACGGGACTAGCCTCACGGAGACCCAGTACTTC.

The rearrangement uses TRBV7-2 and TRBJ1-3, with a weak D call TRBD1 (6 bases). The germline CDR1 and CDR2 sequences are SGHTA and FQGNSA. Trimming removed 2 bases at V and 1 base at J, with 12 bases between. The CDR3 has 16 residues. The CDR3 loop is CASSLPHRVSGNTIYF. The CDR3 DNA sequence: TGTGCCAGCAGCTTACCCCACAGGGTGTCTGGAAACACCATATATTTT.

This clone was seen once. V gene TRBV5-4 combines with J gene TRBJ1-2; 8 bases are shared with TRBD1. The CDR3 has 12 amino acids. J was trimmed by 8 bases and V by 5 bases; bases with no gene match: 5. CDR1 and CDR2 from the germline V gene are SGHNT and YYREEE (reference sequence). CDR3 residues: CASRKQGDGYTF. The CDR3 DNA is TGTGCCAGCAGGAAACAGGGGGACGGCTACACCTTC.

J is TRBJ1-2 and V is TRBV28, with 7 nucleotides matching TRBD1. Trimming removed 4 bases from V and 5 bases from J; junction bases left unmatched: 1. The CDR3 is 12 residues long. CDR1 and CDR2 from the germline V gene are MDHEN and SYDVKM. Here the CDR3 DNA reads TGTGCCAGCAGTTCGACAGGGTATGGCTACACCTTC. The encoded protein is CASSSTGYGYTF.

V usage is TRBV27 and J usage is TRBJ2-7; 9 bases line up with TRBD1. Germline lookup yields CDR1 MNHEY and CDR2 SMNVEV (reference sequence). This CDR3 has 13 residues. With V trimmed by 7 bases and J by 5 bases, 6 bases remained unmatched. DNA for the CDR3: TGTGCCAGCAAACCAAGGACAGGGGACGAGCAGTACTTC. Encoded protein: CASKPRTGDEQYF.

The J gene is TRBJ1-5, the V gene TRBV7-2; TRBD1 matches 7 bases. Germline trimming cut 5 bases from V and 2 bases from J; bases unmatched to any gene: 6. The CDR3 sequence is 15 residues long. Germline CDR1 is SGHTA and CDR2 is FQGNSA. The CDR3 region has the DNA TGTGCCAGCAGCACATCGACAGGGCGCAATCAGCCCCAGCATTTT. Translating gives CASSTSTGRNQPQHF.

This clone was counted once. The rearrangement links TRBV29-1 to TRBJ1-2; 7 positions agree with TRBD1. Germline lookup yields CDR1 SQVTM and CDR2 ANQGSEA. V lost 5 bases, J lost 8 bases, and 11 bases stayed unmatched. CDR3 length: 13 residues. In DNA, the CDR3 is TGCAGCGTTCGAAAACAGGGGACTTTAGGCTACACCTTC. It translates to CSVRKQGTLGYTF.

The rearrangement joins TRBV28 to TRBJ2-5, with D tentatively TRBD1 (5 bases). CDR1 is MDHEN, CDR2 SYDVKM, per germline. Trimming shortened V by 4 bases and J by 2 bases, and 11 bases separated the two germline ends. CDR3 length equals 14 residues. The CDR3 spells CASSSSTVQETQYF. Written as DNA, the CDR3 is TGTGCCAGCAGTTCGTCGACAGTTCAAGAGACCCAGTACTTC. Full variable domain (missing parts from reference TRBV28 and TRBJ2-5): DVKVTQSSRYLVKRTGEKVFLECVQDMDHENMFWYRQDPGLGLRLIYFSYDVKMKEKGDIPEGYSVSREKKERFSLILESASTNQTSMYLCASSSSTVQETQYFGPGTRLLVL.

This rearrangement joins TRBV23-1 to TRBJ1-6, with 9 nucleotides matching TRBD1. Being an ORF, TRBV23-1 has a function that is uncertain. The CDR3 sequence is 18 residues long. V lost 3 bases and J lost 8; bases outside the gene matches: 14. The CDR3 DNA is TGCGCCAGCAGTCATTACCCCCCGGGACAGGGATTGGATTCACCCCTCCACTTT. Its translation is CASSHYPPGQGLDSPLHF.

The V call is TRBV7-6, the J call TRBJ2-1, with 8 nucleotides matching TRBD1. The CDR3 runs to 14 residues. The V gene's germline CDR1 is SGHVS and CDR2 FNYEAQ. The V segment lost 7 bases and the J segment 6 bases; nucleotides outside the gene matches: 8. The CDR3 DNA reads as TGTGCCAGCAACGATCCAACAGGGGGCAATGAGCAGTTCTTC. It translates to CASNDPTGGNEQFF.